Listed here is a single TCR beta chain. Its specificity is not known. The data stem from a study of T cell responses to AZD1222 COVID-19 vaccine. This table comes from immunoSEQ multiplex PCR, and its TCRdb copy is limited to in-frame clones, with some not included. Of some 92,000 clones listed, about 93% are singletons. Study-wide results and limits: Recipients of AZD1222 seropositive at baseline numbered only 6 or 7. Sampled repertoires all dated from after the peak T cell response. Nearly half of the spike-specific TCRs reportedly recognize variant regions that carry no mutations. Rises in breadth and depth of Spike-specific TCRs came after two AZD1222 doses.

The V and J ends lost 5 bases and 7 bases, in that order; junction bases with no gene match: 10. The CDR3 is 14 amino acids. Germline V gene lookup returns CDR1 MNHEY and CDR2 SVGAGI. The chain combines TRBV6-5 with TRBJ2-7; 8 bases match TRBD2. This TCR was recovered from an adult in good health. The specimen was peripheral blood, collected on day 0 of MenACWY control vaccination. The CDR3 here is CASSTTAGGGEQYF. CDR3 sequence (DNA): TGTGCCAGCAGTACGACCGCCGGGGGGGGTGAGCAGTACTTC.